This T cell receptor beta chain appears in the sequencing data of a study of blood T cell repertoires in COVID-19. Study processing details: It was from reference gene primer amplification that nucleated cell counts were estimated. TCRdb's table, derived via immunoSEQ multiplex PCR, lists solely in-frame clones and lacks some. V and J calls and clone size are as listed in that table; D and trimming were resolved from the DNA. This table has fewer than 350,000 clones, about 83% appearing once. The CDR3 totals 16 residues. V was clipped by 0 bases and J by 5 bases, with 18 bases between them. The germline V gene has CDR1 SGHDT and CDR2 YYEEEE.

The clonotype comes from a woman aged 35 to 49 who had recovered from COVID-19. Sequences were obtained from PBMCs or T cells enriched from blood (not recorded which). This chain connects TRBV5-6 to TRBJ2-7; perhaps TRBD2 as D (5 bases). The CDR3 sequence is CASSLGAGAGGNEQYF. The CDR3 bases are TGTGCCAGCAGCTTGGGGGCGGGCGCGGGCGGAAACGAGCAGTACTTC.